Presented here are 21 T cell receptor beta chains from one specimen sequenced in a study of blood T cell repertoires in COVID-19. TCRdb keeps only in-frame clones here, not all; method: immunoSEQ multiplex PCR. Among 130,000 or so clones listed, over 80% were seen once. The sequenced sample consisted of peripheral blood. These TCRs come from a man in his 60s with active or convalescent COVID-19.

The rearrangement uses TRBV10-3 and TRBJ1-5; D unresolved. This CDR3 has 16 amino acids. V dropped 8 bases and J dropped 0 bases, with 17 bases sitting between them. CDR1 ENHRY and CDR2 SYGVKD come from the germline V gene. CDR3 residues: CAIGPREGFSNQPQHF. The CDR3 DNA reads TGTGCCATCGGCCCGAGGGAGGGTTTTAGCAATCAGCCCCAGCATTTT.

The V gene is TRBV18, the J gene TRBJ2-6, with unresolved D. Germline CDR1 KGHSH, CDR2 LQKENI. Trimming cost V 3 bases and J 4 bases, with 4 bases left between them. CDR3 length: 13 amino acids. CDR3 nucleotides: TGTGCCAGCTCACCTCTAGGGGCCAACGTCCTGACTTTC. The encoded protein is CASSPLGANVLTF.

The CDR3 is CASSYGQGGNQPQHF. CDR3 nucleotides: TGTGCCAGCAGTTACGGGCAGGGTGGGAATCAGCCCCAGCATTTT. This chain uses TRBV6-6 with TRBJ1-5, with D tentatively TRBD1 (5 bases). The germline gives CDR1 MNHNY, CDR2 SVGAGI (reference sequence). Deletions cut 2 bases from V and 4 bases from J, with 12 bases between. This CDR3 has 15 amino acids.

The chain employs TRBV7-2 and TRBJ2-3; TRBD2 agrees at 12 bases. Germline assignment: CDR1 SGHTA and CDR2 FQGNSA. With V trimmed by 5 bases and J by 1 base, 4 bases remained unmatched. This CDR3 has 16 residues. This CDR3 reads CASSPRLAGGTDTQYF. The CDR3 nucleotides read TGTGCCAGCAGCCCAAGACTAGCGGGAGGCACAGATACGCAGTATTTT. Full variable domain (outside the CDR3, taken from reference TRBV7-2 and TRBJ2-3): GAGVSQSPSNKVTEKGKDVELRCDPISGHTALYWYRQSLGQGLEFLIYFQGNSAPDKSGLPSDRFSAERTGGSVSTLTIQRTQQEDSAVYLCASSPRLAGGTDTQYFGPGTRLTVL.

This clone was seen once. V gene TRBV6-1 combines with J gene TRBJ1-1; D call uncertain. Germline V gene sequence: CDR1 MNHNS, CDR2 SASEGT. The CDR3 length is 15 residues. Trimming removed 1 base at V and 5 bases at J, with 14 bases between. The CDR3 spells CASSEVGHRGTEAFF. The CDR3 coding sequence is TGTGCCAGCAGTGAAGTGGGCCATCGAGGGACTGAAGCTTTCTTT.

The chain couples TRBV29-1 to TRBJ1-1; 8 bases are a match to TRBD1. The CDR3 extends over 14 amino acids. Germline loops: CDR1 SQVTM, CDR2 ANQGSEA. The V segment lost 2 bases and the J segment 5 bases; nucleotides outside the gene matches: 7. The CDR3, as DNA: TGCAGCGTTGAACGGCAGGGGGCATGGACTGAAGCTTTCTTT. Encoded protein: CSVERQGAWTEAFF.

The chain employs TRBV18 and TRBJ2-7, with TRBD1 identical over 9 bases. CDR1 KGHSH and CDR2 LQKENI come from the germline V gene. V lost 8 bases, J lost 9 bases, and 17 bases stayed unmatched. The CDR3 is 15 residues long. CDR3 sequence: CASQNAGQGEKRQYF. The CDR3 DNA sequence: TGTGCCAGCCAAAATGCGGGACAGGGTGAAAAAAGGCAGTACTTC.

This sequence joins TRBV2 and TRBJ2-3; 8 bases fit TRBD2. The CDR3 spans 13 residues. Germline loops: CDR1 SNHLY, CDR2 FYNNEI. V trimming: 6 bases; J trimming: 5 bases; junction bases outside the gene matches: 4. CDR3 residues: CASRGLGRDTQYF. CDR3 in DNA: TGTGCCAGCAGGGGACTAGGGCGAGATACGCAGTATTTT.

The V call is TRBV11-2, the J call TRBJ2-5; D might be TRBD2 (5 bases). Germline CDR1 SGHAT, CDR2 FQNNGV. Trimming stripped 1 base from V and 1 base from J, with 19 bases between. This CDR3 contains 18 residues. The CDR3, as DNA: TGTGCCAGCAGCTTAGTGGAGGTGGCTAGTTGGCTCCAAGAGACCCAGTACTTC. Translated: CASSLVEVASWLQETQYF.

The chain combines TRBV28 with TRBJ2-5, with 7 bases aligning to TRBD2. The ends lost 6 bases at V and 7 bases at J; junction bases unmatched: 14. There are 15 residues in the CDR3. CDR1 is MDHEN and CDR2 is SYDVKM in the germline V gene. The DNA for the CDR3 is TGTGCCAGCAGGGATAGGGCCCTGTCGGGAGGGACCCAGTACTTC. Its translation: CASRDRALSGGTQYF.

The chain's CDR3 is CASSSAPGQGNQPQHF. In DNA, the CDR3 is TGTGCCAGCAGTTCCGCCCCGGGACAGGGAAATCAGCCCCAGCATTTT. This chain joins TRBV28 and TRBJ1-5; TRBD1 agrees at 9 bases. The CDR3 contains 16 residues. Germline V gene sequence: CDR1 MDHEN, CDR2 SYDVKM. V trimming: 4 bases; J trimming: 4 bases; junction bases outside the gene matches: 8.

V is TRBV27 and J is TRBJ2-3, with 8 bases fitting TRBD1. The CDR3 has 16 amino acids. The ends lost 3 bases at V and 5 bases at J; junction bases unmatched: 10. Germline-derived CDR1 and CDR2 are MNHEY and SMNVEV (reference sequence). As DNA, the CDR3 is TGTGCCAGCAGTTTGCAGGGGGCAGGGCGTAGAGATACGCAGTATTTT. Amino acids: CASSLQGAGRRDTQYF.

This chain links TRBV5-5 with TRBJ2-7; TRBD1 matches at 10 bases. This CDR3 has 16 residues. Germline CDR1 and CDR2: SGHKS and YYEKEE (reference sequence). J lost 5 bases, V lost 4 bases, and 12 bases had no gene match. CDR3 region: CASSPHGGQGTNEQYF. As DNA, the CDR3 is TGTGCCAGCAGCCCGCACGGGGGACAGGGGACCAACGAGCAGTACTTC.

This clone occurred once. The chain has TRBV6-5 and TRBJ2-1, with D maybe TRBD1 (6 bases). CDR1 and CDR2 (germline): MNHEY, SVGAGI. Trimming pared 6 bases from V and 2 bases from J, leaving 14 bases between. The CDR3 length is 15 residues. The CDR3 nucleotides read TGTGCCAGCAGACTTAGACAGGCCGCCTACAATGAGCAGTTCTTC. Amino acid sequence: CASRLRQAAYNEQFF.

V and J are TRBV9 and TRBJ2-3; TRBD1 aligns across 8 bases. J was trimmed by 6 bases and V by 4 bases; bases with no gene match: 10. This CDR3 contains 15 residues. Germline assignment: CDR1 SGDLS and CDR2 YYNGEE. CDR3 region: CASSPQGAQTDTQYF. The CDR3 DNA is TGTGCCAGCAGCCCCCAGGGGGCGCAAACGGATACGCAGTATTTT.

The V call is TRBV18, the J call TRBJ2-7, with 8 bases matching TRBD1. The junction had 14 bases not matched to a gene; V was cut back by 4 bases and J by 6 bases. Per germline, CDR1 KGHSH and CDR2 LQKENI. CDR3 length equals 16 residues. This CDR3 reads CASSLGQGKISGEQYF. The CDR3 DNA reads as TGTGCCAGCTCACTCGGACAGGGAAAGATTTCGGGCGAGCAGTACTTC.

The CDR3 bases are TGCGCCAGCAGCCTACCGGCCGGGGCAGGGGCCACCCGCGAGCAGTACTTC. Encoded protein: CASSLPAGAGATREQYF. This chain connects TRBV4-1 to TRBJ2-7, with D possibly matching TRBD1 (6 bases). V lost 4 bases and J lost 6, with 25 bases in between. Germline CDR1 MGHRA, CDR2 YSYEKL. The CDR3 consists of 17 residues.

The chain combines TRBV2 with TRBJ2-5, with a weak D call TRBD1 (6 bases). Germline-derived CDR1 and CDR2 are SNHLY and FYNNEI. V was cut by 8 bases and J by 5 bases, with 15 bases left in between. CDR3 size: 13 residues. The CDR3 here is CASRRGMGETQYF. CDR3 nucleotide sequence: TGTGCCAGCCGCAGGGGTATGGGGGAGACCCAGTACTTC.

The CDR3 protein is CATSRKLAGTSSYEQYF. CDR3 DNA sequence: TGTGCCACCAGCAGAAAACTAGCGGGTACGAGCTCCTACGAGCAGTACTTC. The chain links TRBV15 to TRBJ2-7; TRBD2 matches at 9 bases. The CDR3 consists of 17 residues. The germline CDR1 and CDR2 sequences are LNHNV and YYDKDF (reference sequence). V was clipped by 2 bases and J by 0 bases; unmatched bases: 8.

The V call is TRBV6-6, the J call TRBJ1-4; tentative D call: TRBD1 (6 bases). Deletions cut 2 bases from V and 0 bases from J, with 10 bases between. The CDR3 loop spans 16 amino acids. Germline V gives CDR1 MNHNY, CDR2 SVGAGI (reference sequence). The CDR3: CASSYLTGPTNEKLFF. The CDR3 coding sequence is TGTGCCAGCAGTTACCTCACAGGGCCAACTAATGAAAAACTGTTTTTT.

Details on this clone: Its ends do not fully match the called genes, so a read error is possible. V and J are TRBV5-5 and TRBJ2-1, with D perhaps TRBD2 (5 bases). The CDR3 is 13 amino acids. CDR1 is SGHKS, CDR2 YYEKEE, per germline (reference sequence). CDR3 sequence reads: CASSYSTSGVLLF. The CDR3 DNA reads TGTGCCAGCAGCTACTCTACTAGTGGGGTCCTACTCTTC.